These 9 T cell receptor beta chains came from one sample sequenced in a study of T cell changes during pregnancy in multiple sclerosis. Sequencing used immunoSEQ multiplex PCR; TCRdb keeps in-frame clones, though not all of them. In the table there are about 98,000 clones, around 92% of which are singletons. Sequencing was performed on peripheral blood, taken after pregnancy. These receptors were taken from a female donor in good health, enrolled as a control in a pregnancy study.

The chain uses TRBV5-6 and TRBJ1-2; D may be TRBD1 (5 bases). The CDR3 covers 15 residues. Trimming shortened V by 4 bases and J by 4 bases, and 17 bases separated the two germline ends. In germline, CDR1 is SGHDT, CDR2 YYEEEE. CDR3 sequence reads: CASSPGTPTSYGYTF. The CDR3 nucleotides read TGTGCCAGCAGCCCCGGGACTCCTACCAGCTATGGCTACACCTTC.

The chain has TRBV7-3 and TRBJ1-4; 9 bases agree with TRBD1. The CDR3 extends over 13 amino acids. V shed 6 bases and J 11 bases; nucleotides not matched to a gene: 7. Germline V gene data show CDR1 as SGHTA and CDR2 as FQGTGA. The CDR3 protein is CASSAGQGEKLFF. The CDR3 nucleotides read TGTGCCAGCAGTGCGGGACAGGGTGAGAAACTGTTTTTT.

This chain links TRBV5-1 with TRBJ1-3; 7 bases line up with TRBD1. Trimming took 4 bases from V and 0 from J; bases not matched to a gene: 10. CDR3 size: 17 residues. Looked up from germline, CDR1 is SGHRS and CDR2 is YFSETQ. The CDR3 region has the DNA TGCGCCAGCAGCCAAGCAACAGGGGCAAGCTCTGGAAACACCATATATTTT. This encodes CASSQATGASSGNTIYF.

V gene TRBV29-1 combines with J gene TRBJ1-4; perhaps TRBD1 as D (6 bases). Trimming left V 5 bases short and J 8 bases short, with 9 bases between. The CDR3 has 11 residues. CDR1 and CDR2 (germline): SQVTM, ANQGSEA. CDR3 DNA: TGCAGCGTTAAGGGGGTCGAAAAACTGTTTTTT. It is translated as CSVKGVEKLFF. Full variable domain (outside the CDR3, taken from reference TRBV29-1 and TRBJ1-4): SAVISQKPSRDICQRGTSLTIQCQVDSQVTMMFWYRQQPGQSLTLIATANQGSEATYESGFVIDKFPISRPNLTFSTLTVSNMSPEDSSIYLCSVKGVEKLFFGSGTQLSVL.

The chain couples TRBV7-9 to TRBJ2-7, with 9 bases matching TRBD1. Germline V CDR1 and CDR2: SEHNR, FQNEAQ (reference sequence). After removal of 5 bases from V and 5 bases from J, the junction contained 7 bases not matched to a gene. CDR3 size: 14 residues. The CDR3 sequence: CASSPRDRVDEQYF. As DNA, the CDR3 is TGTGCCAGCAGCCCCCGGGACAGGGTTGACGAGCAGTACTTC.

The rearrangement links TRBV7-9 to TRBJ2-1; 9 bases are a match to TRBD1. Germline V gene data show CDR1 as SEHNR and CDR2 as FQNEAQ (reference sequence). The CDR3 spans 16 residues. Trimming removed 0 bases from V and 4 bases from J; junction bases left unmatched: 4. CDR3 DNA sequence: TGTGCCAGCAGCTTAGCTTCCGGGACAGGGTACAATGAGCAGTTCTTC. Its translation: CASSLASGTGYNEQFF.

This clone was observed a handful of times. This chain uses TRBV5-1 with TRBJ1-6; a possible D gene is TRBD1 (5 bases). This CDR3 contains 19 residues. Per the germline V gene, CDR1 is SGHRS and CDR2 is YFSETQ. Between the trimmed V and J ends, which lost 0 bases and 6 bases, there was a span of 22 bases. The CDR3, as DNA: TGCGCCAGCAGCTTGGCCTTAAGGGGAGGGCTCACTTTTAATTCACCCCTCCACTTT. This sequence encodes CASSLALRGGLTFNSPLHF.

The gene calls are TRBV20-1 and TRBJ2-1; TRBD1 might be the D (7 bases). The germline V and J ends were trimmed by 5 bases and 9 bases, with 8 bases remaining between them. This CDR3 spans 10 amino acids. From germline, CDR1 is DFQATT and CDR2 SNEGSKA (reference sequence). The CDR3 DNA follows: TGCAGTGCTCAGGGGGGTGAGCAGTTCTTC. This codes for CSAQGGEQFF.

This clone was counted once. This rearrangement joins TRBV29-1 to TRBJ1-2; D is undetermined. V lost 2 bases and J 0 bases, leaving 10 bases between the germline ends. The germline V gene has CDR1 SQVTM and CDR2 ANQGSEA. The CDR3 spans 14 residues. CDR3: CSVEIRQTNYGYTF. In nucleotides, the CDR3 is TGCAGCGTTGAAATCCGCCAGACTAACTATGGCTACACCTTC.